Following are 15 T cell receptor beta chains from one sample sequenced in a study of CD8 T cells in Susac syndrome. With random hexamers, reverse transcription was performed on about 0.5 to 1 ug of RNA. TCRdb reanalysed the immunoSEQ multiplex PCR reads using MiXCR and keeps one entry per CDR3 protein. The sample contains fewer than 200,000 distinct CDR3 sequences, less than 95% of which appear only once. Input material: CD4+ T cells from PBMCs. The receptors were sampled from a human donor in good health.

This chain uses TRBV7-9 with TRBJ2-1; either TRBD1 or TRBD2 may supply D (5 bases each). Germline lookup yields CDR1 SEHNR and CDR2 FQNEAQ (reference sequence). The CDR3 extends over 16 amino acids. V lost 6 bases to trimming and J lost 8 bases, with 23 bases between them. CDR3 bases: TGTGCCAGCAGTCTATCTCCGGGACCCACTGGGCATGAGCAGTTCTTC. As protein: CASSLSPGPTGHEQFF.

The rearrangement uses TRBV7-9 and TRBJ2-7; D is ambiguous. CDR3 length equals 13 residues. Germline V gives CDR1 SEHNR, CDR2 FQNEAQ (reference sequence). Trimming took off 3 bases at V and 3 bases at J, with 9 bases between the two ends. The CDR3 nucleotides read TGTGCCAGCAGCTTTAGTTTCATCTACGAGCAGTACTTC. Its translation: CASSFSFIYEQYF.

The V and J genes are TRBV9 and TRBJ2-1; D gene ambiguous. Germline V gene sequence: CDR1 SGDLS, CDR2 YYNGEE. The V end lost 0 bases, the J end lost 9 bases, and 10 bases lay between the germline ends. The CDR3 consists of 13 residues. This chain's CDR3 is CASSVAVSTEQFF. CDR3 bases: TGTGCCAGCAGCGTAGCCGTATCCACTGAGCAGTTCTTC.

This chain uses TRBV20-1 with TRBJ1-5; 7 bases are shared with TRBD1. With V trimmed by 4 bases and J by 7 bases, 7 bases remained unmatched. Germline V gives CDR1 DFQATT, CDR2 SNEGSKA (reference sequence). The CDR3 is made up of 13 amino acids. CDR3 region: CSATLQGVQPQHF. CDR3 sequence (DNA): TGCAGTGCTACCTTGCAGGGGGTCCAGCCCCAGCATTTT.

J is TRBJ1-2 and V is TRBV28, with D perhaps TRBD1 (6 bases). With 5 bases removed from V and 4 bases from J, the gap between germline ends came to 11 bases. The germline CDR1 and CDR2 sequences are MDHEN and SYDVKM. The CDR3 runs 13 residues. The CDR3 sequence is CASSTDRFYGYTF. The DNA for the CDR3 is TGTGCCAGCAGTACTGACAGGTTCTATGGCTACACCTTC.

The chain uses TRBV29-1 and TRBJ1-5, with D maybe TRBD1 (5 bases). Trimming pared 3 bases from V and 6 bases from J, leaving 12 bases between. Germline V gene data show CDR1 as SQVTM and CDR2 as ANQGSEA. This CDR3 spans 13 amino acids. CDR3 in DNA: TGCAGCGTTGAGGCAGCCCAGGGTCAGCCCCAGCATTTT. It yields the protein CSVEAAQGQPQHF.

This chain connects TRBV14 to TRBJ2-1, with D possibly TRBD2 on 5 matching bases. This CDR3 is 13 amino acids long. Germline V CDR1 and CDR2: SGHDN, FVKESK. The V end was cut by 1 base, the J end by 15 bases, with 16 bases between. The CDR3 sequence: CASSQAGRTHPFF. Written as DNA, the CDR3 is TGTGCCAGCAGCCAAGCGGGAAGGACGCACCCGTTCTTC.

The rearrangement links TRBV27 to TRBJ1-2; 8 bases agree with TRBD1. CDR1 MNHEY and CDR2 SMNVEV come from the germline V gene (reference sequence). The CDR3 spans 13 residues. With V trimmed by 6 bases and J by 8 bases, 8 bases remained unmatched. The CDR3 spells CASSSRDRRGYTF. The CDR3 nucleotides read TGTGCCAGCAGCTCTCGGGACAGGAGGGGCTACACCTTC.

V gene TRBV6-2 or TRBV6-3 combines with J gene TRBJ2-7; 11 bases agree with TRBD1. Trimming removed 8 bases from V and 3 bases from J; junction bases left unmatched: 3. In germline, CDR1 is MNHEY, CDR2 SVGEGT. The CDR3 is 13 amino acids. The CDR3 sequence: CASAGTGGYEQYF. DNA of the CDR3: TGTGCCAGCGCCGGGACAGGGGGCTACGAGCAGTACTTC.

This chain links TRBV20-1 with TRBJ2-7; 8 nucleotides line up with TRBD2. Germline V gene data show CDR1 as DFQATT and CDR2 as SNEGSKA (reference sequence). J lost 5 bases, V lost 0 bases, and 9 bases had no gene match. The CDR3 loop spans 15 amino acids. The CDR3 DNA sequence: TGCAGTGCTAGAGATCGACGGCGGGGGGCCGACGAGCAGTACTTC. It encodes CSARDRRRGADEQYF.

V is TRBV29-1 and J is TRBJ1-2; the D is unclear. Germline values: CDR1 SQVTM, CDR2 ANQGSEA. This CDR3 region has 11 residues. Trimming removed 7 bases from V and 4 bases from J, with 10 bases in between. CDR3 nucleotide sequence: TGCAGCGGGGTAAAGGGCTATGGCTACACCTTC. Protein sequence: CSGVKGYGYTF.

The rearrangement links TRBV12-3 or TRBV12-4 to TRBJ2-5; D is unclear. Between the trimmed V and J ends, which lost 4 bases and 1 base, there was a span of 7 bases. This CDR3 has 13 amino acids. CDR3 DNA sequence: TGTGCCAGCAGTTCGACTGTCCAAGAGACCCAGTACTTC. Encoded protein: CASSSTVQETQYF.

V gene TRBV20-1 combines with J gene TRBJ2-7; the D is unclear. V was pared by 4 bases and J by 5 bases, with 9 bases between. The CDR3 length is 11 residues. Germline CDR1 and CDR2: DFQATT and SNEGSKA (reference sequence). This CDR3 is CSATLADEQYF. CDR3 in DNA: TGCAGTGCTACGTTAGCTGACGAGCAGTACTTC.

This chain connects TRBV20-1 to TRBJ1-1, with D maybe TRBD1 (6 bases). This CDR3 region has 15 residues. V was trimmed by 5 bases and J by 0 bases, leaving 16 bases between them. CDR1 is DFQATT and CDR2 is SNEGSKA in the germline V gene (reference sequence). The CDR3 DNA reads as TGCAGTGCTCGACGGGACACCGGGATGAACACTGAAGCTTTCTTT. It encodes CSARRDTGMNTEAFF.

The chain has TRBV15 and TRBJ2-5; 8 bases align to TRBD2. After removal of 0 bases from V and 1 base from J, the junction contained 7 bases not matched to a gene. The CDR3 has 17 residues. CDR1 LNHNV and CDR2 YYDKDF come from the germline V gene (reference sequence). The CDR3: CATSRDAGGGPQETQYF. The CDR3, as DNA: TGTGCCACCAGCAGAGATGCGGGGGGAGGGCCCCAAGAGACCCAGTACTTC.